The entry that follows covers one TCR beta chain sequence. Its antigen is undetermined. This specimen belongs to a study of post-analysis software for immune sequencing data. Findings of the study overall: When patients were compared with controls, 4 or 5 TRBV segments were more frequent, TRBV5-6, TRBV5-1 and TRBV20-1 among them. When the samples were clustered directly with F measure, those that had been prepared in the same batch showed strong co-clustering.

The CDR3 has 16 residues. V lost 3 bases to trimming and J lost 5 bases, with 19 bases between them. Tagging with unique molecular identifiers was a feature of the TCR beta cDNA libraries. TCRdb processed the PCR reads anew with MiXCR; each CDR3 protein has one entry. The table includes 350,000 to 500,000 distinct CDR3 sequences, approximately 42% detected once. The chain has TRBV12-3 or TRBV12-4 and TRBJ1-2; the D is unclear. The source is a girl aged 2-10 years with multiple sclerosis. The specimen sequenced was blood. CDR3 region: CASSLSGGSPWYGYTF. CDR3 bases: TGTGCCAGCAGTTTGAGTGGCGGCAGCCCTTGGTATGGCTACACCTTC.